These T cell receptor beta chains were read from a single sample in a study of T cells in Graves' hyperthyroidism and ophthalmopathy. TCRdb recomputed calls from the multiplex PCR reads with MiXCR, one row per CDR3 protein. The sample lists a few hundred thousand distinct CDR3 sequences, 18% occurring once. The material sequenced was blood. These receptors all come from a man aged 35-49 years with Graves' hyperthyroidism. CDR3s include the opening cysteine and the closing phenylalanine or tryptophan. D genes are given only for firm matches. Size is omitted from some rows. Given values are once, few, many or a class for expanded clones.

j_call	d_call	clone_size	v_call	cdr3_nt	cdr3_aa
TRBJ1-1	-	many	TRBV11-2	TGTGCCAGCATCCCAGCAGGGGCGGTGGGCACTGAAGCTTTCTTT	CASIPAGAVGTEAFF
TRBJ2-2	TRBD1	-	TRBV6-1	TGTGCCACAGGGGGCAACACCGGGGAGCTGTTTTTT	CATGGNTGELFF
TRBJ1-4	-	many	TRBV28	TGTGCCAGCAGTTTACTGGAGGGGGATGAAAAACTGTTTTTT	CASSLLEGDEKLFF
TRBJ2-1	TRBD1	few	TRBV11-2	TGTGCCAGCAGCTTAGGGACAGGCAATGAGCAGTTCTTC	CASSLGTGNEQFF
TRBJ2-7	TRBD1	-	TRBV11-2	TGTGCCAGCAGCTTACGAGGACAGGGTCCCTACGAGCAGTACTTC	CASSLRGQGPYEQYF
TRBJ2-3	-	many	TRBV5-1	TGCGCCAGCAGCTTCCGAGACCCCACAGATACGCAGTATTTT	CASSFRDPTDTQYF
TRBJ1-1	-	-	TRBV7-2	TGTGCCAGCAGCTTAGGGGACGGCCGTGAAGCTTTCTTT	CASSLGDGREAFF
TRBJ1-6	-	many	TRBV28	TGTGCCAGCAGTCGTTATAATTCACCCCTCCACTTT	CASSRYNSPLHF
TRBJ2-5	-	many	TRBV7-2	TGTGCCAGCAGCTTACCGCCTAATTGGGAGACCCAGTACTTC	CASSLPPNWETQYF
TRBJ2-6	-	-	TRBV18	TGTGCCAGCTCACCCGGGCAGGGCAGAGCTGGGGCCAACGTCCTGACTTTC	CASSPGQGRAGANVLTF
TRBJ1-4	TRBD1	many	TRBV5-1	TGCGCCAGCAGCTCGGGACAGGGTAATGAAAAACTGTTTTTT	CASSSGQGNEKLFF
TRBJ1-1	TRBD1	-	TRBV5-1	TGCGCCAGCAGCTCCGGGACAGGTAAAGAGGGGACTGAAGCTTTCTTT	CASSSGTGKEGTEAFF
TRBJ1-5	-	few	TRBV7-6	TGTGCCAGCAGCCTAACAGGGAATAGCAATCAGCCCCAGCATTTT	CASSLTGNSNQPQHF
TRBJ2-5	TRBD2	few	TRBV7-2	TGTGCCAGCAGCCAGGGGTTAGCGGGGATGATCGAGTACTTC	CASSQGLAGMIEYF
TRBJ2-3	TRBD2	-	TRBV12-3/TRBV12-4	TGTGCCAGTGTAGCGGGGGGGCAAGATACGCAGTATTTT	CASVAGGQDTQYF
TRBJ1-5	-	many	TRBV18	TGTGCCAGCTCACCGCCCGACAGTTTTAATCAGCCCCAGCATTTT	CASSPPDSFNQPQHF
TRBJ1-1	-	many	TRBV12-3/TRBV12-4	TGTGCCAGCAAACCGGGACGGAGGAACACTGAAGCTTTCTTT	CASKPGRRNTEAFF
TRBJ2-1	-	-	TRBV9	TGTGCCAGCAGCGTAACGGACTCGGCTAATGAGCAGTTCTTC	CASSVTDSANEQFF
TRBJ2-1	-	few	TRBV6-1	TGTGCCAGCCTCATAACGGATGAGCAGTTCTTC	CASLITDEQFF
TRBJ2-7	-	many	TRBV29-1	TGCAGCGTTGAACCCCGGCGGGGGCCCCACTCCTACGAGCAGTACTTC	CSVEPRRGPHSYEQYF
TRBJ2-3	-	many	TRBV28	TGTGCCAGCAGTCAGGGACGTCGCACAGATACGCAGTATTTT	CASSQGRRTDTQYF
TRBJ1-2	-	-	TRBV7-2	TGTGCCAGCAGCGCAAGGACAGTGAATGTCTATGGCTACACCTTC	CASSARTVNVYGYTF
TRBJ2-1	TRBD1	-	TRBV7-8	TGTGCCAGCACCTCGGACAGGGGCAATGAGCAGTTCTTC	CASTSDRGNEQFF
TRBJ2-6	TRBD1	few	TRBV10-3	TGTGCCATCAGTGGCATGGGACAGACGACTGGGGCCAACGTCCTGACTTTC	CAISGMGQTTGANVLTF
TRBJ1-2	TRBD1	-	TRBV9	TGTGCCAGCAGCGGCAAGGACAGGGGGAACTATGGCTACACCTTC	CASSGKDRGNYGYTF
TRBJ1-1	-	many	TRBV20-1	TGCAGTGTCAACCCCCTAGACACTGAAGCTTTCTTT	CSVNPLDTEAFF
TRBJ2-7	-	many	TRBV10-3	TGTGCCATCAGTGGTGGGGCCGGGCAGGGAGACTACGAGCAGTACTTC	CAISGGAGQGDYEQYF
TRBJ1-1	TRBD1	many	TRBV24-1	TGTGCCACCGAGGGGGGACAGAAAGCTTTCTTT	CATEGGQKAFF
TRBJ2-3	-	many	TRBV28	TGTGCCAGCAGTTTGGGGAGGACTGGCCTCACGGCAGATACGCAGTATTTT	CASSLGRTGLTADTQYF
TRBJ1-4	-	many	TRBV19	TGTGCCAGTAGTCCTACGCGCAGTGGGAATAATGAAAAACTGTTTTTT	CASSPTRSGNNEKLFF
TRBJ2-1	TRBD2	-	TRBV5-1	TGCGCCAGCAGCTCTCTAGCGGGGGGGCACAATGAGCAGTTCTTC	CASSSLAGGHNEQFF
TRBJ2-1	TRBD2	many	TRBV30	TGTGCCTTAAGCGGGGGGGCCTACAATGAGCAGTTCTTC	CALSGGAYNEQFF
TRBJ1-5	TRBD1	many	TRBV20-1	TGCAGTGCTAGAAGACAGGGAAGTCAGCCCCAGCATTTT	CSARRQGSQPQHF
TRBJ2-7	-	many	TRBV11-1	TGTGCCAGCAGCTTAGGACTAGGTACGTCCTACGAGCAGTACTTC	CASSLGLGTSYEQYF
TRBJ2-2	-	-	TRBV2	TGTGCCAGCAACGTCCGGGACGGGGAGCTGTTTTTT	CASNVRDGELFF
TRBJ2-3	TRBD2	many	TRBV6-6	TGTGCCAGCAGTTACGGGGGGGTGAGCACAGATACGCAGTATTTT	CASSYGGVSTDTQYF
TRBJ1-1	TRBD1	-	TRBV27	TGTGCCAGCAGTACCCGACAGGGTGAAGCTTTCTTT	CASSTRQGEAFF
TRBJ1-4	-	-	TRBV30	TGTGCCTGGAGTGCCCAGGGTGGAAAACTGTTTTTT	CAWSAQGGKLFF
TRBJ1-2	-	many	TRBV13	TGTGCCAGCAGCTCGGAGGACAGTAAGGGCTATGGCTACACCTTC	CASSSEDSKGYGYTF
TRBJ2-3	TRBD2	-	TRBV6-1	TGTGCCAGCAGTCCCCGAGGACTAGGCCTCACAGATACGCAGTATTTT	CASSPRGLGLTDTQYF
TRBJ1-1	-	-	TRBV6-6	TGTGCCAGCAGTTACTCCCCCAACAGGGCTTCGGCTGAAGCTTTCTTT	CASSYSPNRASAEAFF
TRBJ2-7	TRBD2	many	TRBV5-5	TGTGCCAGCAGCCGGGACGGGGGGAGTGCCTACGAGCAGTACTTC	CASSRDGGSAYEQYF
TRBJ1-1	-	many	TRBV11-1	TGTGCCAGCAGCCCCCGGCTGGCAGCGGGGAACACTGAAGCTTTCTTT	CASSPRLAAGNTEAFF
TRBJ1-2	TRBD1	many	TRBV3-1	TGTGCCAGCAGCCAAGATGAGGGGGCGAACTATGGCTACACCTTC	CASSQDEGANYGYTF
TRBJ1-4	-	-	TRBV7-2	TGTGCCAGCAGCTTGGCGTCCCAATGGGGTGAAAAACTGTTTTTT	CASSLASQWGEKLFF